Listed below are T cell receptor beta chains from one sample, sequenced in a study of shared clonotypes between healthy human individuals. Measured with immunoSEQ multiplex PCR; TCRdb has only the in-frame clones, and not every one. The sample lists about 2.4 million clones, around nine tenths occurring once. Specimen: naive CD4+ T cells sorted from blood. These receptors all stem from a man between 18 and 35 years old in good health. The CDR3 runs from the conserved cysteine through the conserved F or W. Each record gives: D gene, clone size, V gene, J gene, CDR3 protein, CDR3 DNA. The D gene is left open where the match is weak. Size values are once, few and many counts, or a class for expanded clones, and some rows have none.

d_call: TRBD1; clone_size: -; v_call: TRBV9; j_call: TRBJ1-2; cdr3_aa: CASSGDSTMGYGYTF; cdr3_nt: TGTGCCAGCAGCGGGGACAGCACGATGGGTTATGGCTACACCTTC
d_call: TRBD1; clone_size: -; v_call: TRBV6-1; j_call: TRBJ2-7; cdr3_aa: CASSPGGSYYEQYF; cdr3_nt: TGTGCCAGCAGTCCAGGGGGCTCCTACTACGAGCAGTACTTC
d_call: -; clone_size: few; v_call: TRBV6-5; j_call: TRBJ1-1; cdr3_aa: CASSQGHPTAAEAFF; cdr3_nt: TGTGCCAGCAGTCAGGGACATCCCACGGCCGCTGAAGCTTTCTTT
d_call: TRBD2; clone_size: -; v_call: TRBV9; j_call: TRBJ2-6; cdr3_aa: CASSGVSAGVGANVLTF; cdr3_nt: TGTGCCAGCAGCGGGGTTTCGGCGGGAGTTGGGGCCAACGTCCTGACTTTC
d_call: TRBD1; clone_size: once; v_call: TRBV2; j_call: TRBJ2-5; cdr3_aa: CASRVQGSKESETQYF; cdr3_nt: TGTGCCAGCAGGGTACAGGGGAGTAAGGAATCGGAGACCCAGTACTTC
d_call: -; clone_size: -; v_call: TRBV2; j_call: TRBJ2-5; cdr3_aa: CASSEIIGPGETQYF; cdr3_nt: TGTGCCAGCAGTGAGATTATCGGTCCGGGGGAGACCCAGTACTTC
d_call: -; clone_size: -; v_call: TRBV18; j_call: TRBJ2-3; cdr3_aa: CASSPTVGSDTQYF; cdr3_nt: TGTGCCAGCTCACCTACTGTAGGGTCAGATACGCAGTATTTT
d_call: -; clone_size: -; v_call: TRBV6-5; j_call: TRBJ1-2; cdr3_aa: CASSYAGAADTF; cdr3_nt: TGTGCCAGCAGTTACGCAGGGGCCGCGGACACCTTC
d_call: -; clone_size: few; v_call: TRBV5-6; j_call: TRBJ1-5; cdr3_aa: CASSLRDRIYSNQPQHF; cdr3_nt: TGTGCCAGCAGCCTCCGGGACCGGATTTATAGCAATCAGCCCCAGCATTTT
d_call: TRBD1; clone_size: -; v_call: TRBV7-8; j_call: TRBJ2-3; cdr3_aa: CASSSNRGPSTDTQYF; cdr3_nt: TGTGCCAGCAGCTCGAACAGGGGACCGAGCACAGATACGCAGTATTTT
d_call: -; clone_size: -; v_call: TRBV5-1; j_call: TRBJ2-7; cdr3_aa: CASSLAEYEQYF; cdr3_nt: TGCGCCAGCAGCTTGGCGGAATACGAGCAGTACTTC
d_call: -; clone_size: -; v_call: TRBV11-2; j_call: TRBJ2-5; cdr3_aa: CASSRGSQETQYF; cdr3_nt: TGTGCCAGCAGCCGGGGCAGCCAAGAGACCCAGTACTTC
d_call: -; clone_size: -; v_call: TRBV30; j_call: TRBJ2-5; cdr3_aa: CAWRSLGQTQYF; cdr3_nt: TGTGCCTGGAGGTCCCTAGGACAGACCCAGTACTTC
d_call: -; clone_size: -; v_call: TRBV28; j_call: TRBJ1-1; cdr3_aa: CASSLPQAHTEAFF; cdr3_nt: TGTGCCAGCAGTTTACCCCAGGCCCACACTGAAGCTTTCTTT
d_call: -; clone_size: -; v_call: TRBV2; j_call: TRBJ2-7; cdr3_aa: CASTVEMGEQYF; cdr3_nt: TGTGCCAGCACGGTCGAGATGGGGGAGCAGTACTTC
d_call: TRBD2; clone_size: -; v_call: TRBV4-3; j_call: TRBJ2-3; cdr3_aa: CASSQDAGVVDTQYF; cdr3_nt: TGCGCCAGCAGCCAAGATGCGGGAGTGGTAGATACGCAGTATTTT
d_call: -; clone_size: -; v_call: TRBV28; j_call: TRBJ1-5; cdr3_aa: CASSLLQTVAQPQHF; cdr3_nt: TGTGCCAGCAGTTTACTTCAGACAGTGGCTCAGCCCCAGCATTTT
d_call: TRBD2; clone_size: -; v_call: TRBV5-1; j_call: TRBJ2-5; cdr3_aa: CASSLGGLALYQETQYF; cdr3_nt: TGCGCCAGCAGCTTGGGGGGACTAGCGCTGTACCAAGAGACCCAGTACTTC
d_call: TRBD1; clone_size: -; v_call: TRBV30; j_call: TRBJ1-3; cdr3_aa: CAWSVWGQGIPNTIYF; cdr3_nt: TGTGCCTGGAGTGTTTGGGGACAGGGGATTCCAAACACCATATATTTT
d_call: TRBD1; clone_size: -; v_call: TRBV2; j_call: TRBJ1-5; cdr3_aa: CASSRGTGGTGGGNQPQHF; cdr3_nt: TGTGCCAGCAGCAGAGGGACAGGGGGCACCGGTGGAGGCAATCAGCCCCAGCATTTT
d_call: -; clone_size: -; v_call: TRBV6-5; j_call: TRBJ2-7; cdr3_aa: CASSYSKPPRGVEQYF; cdr3_nt: TGTGCCAGCAGTTACTCGAAGCCTCCCCGGGGAGTCGAGCAGTACTTC
d_call: -; clone_size: -; v_call: TRBV10-3; j_call: TRBJ1-5; cdr3_aa: CAISAGAGNQPQHF; cdr3_nt: TGTGCCATCAGTGCGGGGGCGGGCAATCAGCCCCAGCATTTT
d_call: -; clone_size: few; v_call: TRBV7-9; j_call: TRBJ2-1; cdr3_aa: CASSTNPLPGRDEQFF; cdr3_nt: TGTGCCAGCAGCACGAATCCTTTGCCTGGACGAGATGAGCAGTTCTTC
d_call: TRBD1; clone_size: -; v_call: TRBV6-1; j_call: TRBJ1-2; cdr3_aa: CASSAMGQGDGYTF; cdr3_nt: TGTGCCAGCAGTGCCATGGGACAGGGGGATGGCTACACCTTC
d_call: -; clone_size: -; v_call: TRBV18; j_call: TRBJ1-1; cdr3_aa: CASSSGVNTEAFF; cdr3_nt: TGTGCCAGCTCGTCCGGGGTGAACACTGAAGCTTTCTTT
d_call: -; clone_size: -; v_call: TRBV5-1; j_call: TRBJ2-7; cdr3_aa: CASSLEAYEQYF; cdr3_nt: TGCGCCAGCAGCTTGGAAGCCTACGAGCAGTACTTC
d_call: -; clone_size: once; v_call: TRBV5-6; j_call: TRBJ2-7; cdr3_aa: CASSLRIPNYEQYF; cdr3_nt: TGTGCCAGCAGCTTGCGGATACCGAACTACGAGCAGTACTTC
d_call: TRBD2; clone_size: -; v_call: TRBV5-1; j_call: TRBJ2-3; cdr3_aa: CASSSSLAGGGTDTQYF; cdr3_nt: TGCGCCAGCAGCTCCTCTCTAGCGGGGGGAGGCACAGATACGCAGTATTTT
d_call: TRBD2; clone_size: -; v_call: TRBV5-1; j_call: TRBJ2-4; cdr3_aa: CASSWGRTSGGTTKNIQYF; cdr3_nt: TGCGCCAGCAGCTGGGGACGGACTAGCGGGGGAACAACCAAAAACATTCAGTACTTC
d_call: -; clone_size: -; v_call: TRBV6-1; j_call: TRBJ1-1; cdr3_aa: CASNPSPGVSTEAFF; cdr3_nt: TGTGCCAGCAACCCATCGCCCGGGGTGTCGACTGAAGCTTTCTTT
d_call: -; clone_size: -; v_call: TRBV7-8; j_call: TRBJ1-1; cdr3_aa: CASSLVWGKNVEAFF; cdr3_nt: TGTGCCAGCAGCTTAGTTTGGGGTAAGAACGTGGAAGCTTTCTTT
d_call: -; clone_size: -; v_call: TRBV7-9; j_call: TRBJ2-7; cdr3_aa: CASSRGTTDEQYF; cdr3_nt: TGTGCCAGCAGCCGGGGGACGACGGACGAGCAGTACTTC
d_call: -; clone_size: few; v_call: TRBV5-1; j_call: TRBJ2-3; cdr3_aa: CASSLAAGTDTQYF; cdr3_nt: TGCGCCAGCAGCTTGGCGGCAGGCACAGATACGCAGTATTTT
d_call: TRBD1; clone_size: -; v_call: TRBV2; j_call: TRBJ1-4; cdr3_aa: CASSWDREGPQWEKLFF; cdr3_nt: TGTGCCAGCAGTTGGGACAGGGAGGGCCCCCAATGGGAAAAACTGTTTTTT
d_call: -; clone_size: -; v_call: TRBV4-1; j_call: TRBJ2-1; cdr3_aa: CASSQDPASSYNEQFF; cdr3_nt: TGCGCCAGCAGCCAAGATCCAGCGAGCTCCTACAATGAGCAGTTCTTC
d_call: -; clone_size: -; v_call: TRBV19; j_call: TRBJ2-2; cdr3_aa: CASSIETTNTGELFF; cdr3_nt: TGTGCCAGTAGTATAGAGACAACGAACACCGGGGAGCTGTTTTTT
d_call: -; clone_size: -; v_call: TRBV10-1; j_call: TRBJ2-7; cdr3_aa: CASGLGDKDEQYF; cdr3_nt: TGCGCCAGCGGGCTCGGCGACAAGGACGAGCAGTACTTC
d_call: TRBD1; clone_size: -; v_call: TRBV18; j_call: TRBJ2-5; cdr3_aa: CASSLTGVQETQYF; cdr3_nt: TGTGCCAGCTCACTAACAGGGGTCCAAGAGACCCAGTACTTC
d_call: TRBD2; clone_size: -; v_call: TRBV7-2; j_call: TRBJ2-7; cdr3_aa: CASSTPGLAGGRLYF; cdr3_nt: TGTGCCAGCAGCACACCGGGACTAGCGGGAGGCCGGCTGTACTTC
d_call: -; clone_size: -; v_call: TRBV16; j_call: TRBJ1-5; cdr3_aa: CASSPRHLQGDSNQPQHF; cdr3_nt: TGTGCCAGCAGCCCCCGACATCTTCAAGGGGATAGCAATCAGCCCCAGCATTTT
d_call: -; clone_size: -; v_call: TRBV18; j_call: TRBJ2-7; cdr3_aa: CASSPRSEQYF; cdr3_nt: TGTGCCAGCTCACCACGATCCGAGCAGTACTTC
d_call: TRBD1; clone_size: few; v_call: TRBV5-1; j_call: TRBJ2-7; cdr3_aa: CASSFRGPDEQYF; cdr3_nt: TGCGCCAGCAGCTTCAGGGGGCCTGACGAGCAGTACTTC
d_call: -; clone_size: once; v_call: TRBV19; j_call: TRBJ2-7; cdr3_aa: CASSGRGRGVYEQYF; cdr3_nt: TGTGCCAGTAGTGGGAGAGGCAGGGGAGTGTACGAGCAGTACTTC
d_call: -; clone_size: -; v_call: TRBV15; j_call: TRBJ2-7; cdr3_aa: CATSRGGGGSSYEQYF; cdr3_nt: TGTGCCACCAGCAGAGGGGGGGGCGGGTCTTCCTACGAGCAGTACTTC
d_call: -; clone_size: once; v_call: TRBV4-1; j_call: TRBJ2-7; cdr3_aa: CASSPIVGREQYF; cdr3_nt: TGCGCCAGCAGCCCGATCGTGGGGCGCGAGCAGTACTTC
d_call: -; clone_size: -; v_call: TRBV12-5; j_call: TRBJ2-5; cdr3_aa: CASGLGGQETQYF; cdr3_nt: TGTGCTAGTGGTTTGGGCGGACAAGAGACCCAGTACTTC
d_call: TRBD2; clone_size: -; v_call: TRBV2; j_call: TRBJ2-3; cdr3_aa: CASSEGTSGFTDTQYF; cdr3_nt: TGTGCCAGCAGTGAAGGGACTAGCGGGTTCACAGATACGCAGTATTTT
d_call: TRBD1; clone_size: -; v_call: TRBV10-3; j_call: TRBJ2-3; cdr3_aa: CAIRDRGHSTDTQYF; cdr3_nt: TGTGCCATCAGGGACAGGGGGCATTCAACAGATACGCAGTATTTT
d_call: TRBD2; clone_size: -; v_call: TRBV6-6; j_call: TRBJ2-3; cdr3_aa: CASATPPGGEADTQYF; cdr3_nt: TGTGCCAGCGCAACTCCCCCGGGGGGTGAGGCAGATACGCAGTATTTT
d_call: -; clone_size: -; v_call: TRBV19; j_call: TRBJ1-5; cdr3_aa: CASSMGNWEQHF; cdr3_nt: TGTGCCAGTAGTATGGGGAACTGGGAACAGCATTTT
d_call: -; clone_size: -; v_call: TRBV12-5; j_call: TRBJ2-7; cdr3_aa: CASGFGIPYEQYF; cdr3_nt: TGTGCTAGTGGTTTCGGCATACCCTACGAGCAGTACTTC
d_call: -; clone_size: -; v_call: TRBV9; j_call: TRBJ2-7; cdr3_aa: CASSPYHNDRDLSSYEQYF; cdr3_nt: TGTGCCAGCAGCCCCTACCACAACGACCGGGACTTAAGCTCCTACGAGCAGTACTTC
d_call: TRBD2; clone_size: -; v_call: TRBV27; j_call: TRBJ2-3; cdr3_aa: CASSTSGTSGQTYTDTQYF; cdr3_nt: TGTGCCAGCAGTACCTCCGGGACTAGCGGGCAGACCTACACAGATACGCAGTATTTT
d_call: TRBD2; clone_size: -; v_call: TRBV10-1; j_call: TRBJ2-1; cdr3_aa: CAGIGRSSGSGEQFF; cdr3_nt: TGCGCCGGCATTGGAAGGTCTAGCGGGAGTGGTGAGCAGTTCTTC
d_call: -; clone_size: -; v_call: TRBV10-3; j_call: TRBJ1-6; cdr3_aa: CAISGSEGSPLHF; cdr3_nt: TGTGCCATCAGTGGGTCCGAGGGCTCACCCCTCCACTTT
d_call: -; clone_size: -; v_call: TRBV5-1; j_call: TRBJ2-3; cdr3_aa: CASSEGETTDTQYF; cdr3_nt: TGCGCCAGCAGTGAGGGGGAAACCACAGATACGCAGTATTTT
d_call: -; clone_size: -; v_call: TRBV11-3; j_call: TRBJ2-3; cdr3_aa: CASSFGQKSTDTQYF; cdr3_nt: TGTGCCAGCAGCTTCGGACAGAAAAGCACAGATACGCAGTATTTT
d_call: -; clone_size: once; v_call: TRBV14; j_call: TRBJ1-2; cdr3_aa: CASSQAGIGGYTF; cdr3_nt: TGTGCCAGCAGCCAAGCAGGGATCGGTGGCTACACCTTC
d_call: -; clone_size: -; v_call: TRBV27; j_call: TRBJ2-2; cdr3_aa: CASSLGRGFANTGELFF; cdr3_nt: TGTGCCAGCAGTTTGGGACGGGGTTTCGCGAACACCGGGGAGCTGTTTTTT
d_call: TRBD2; clone_size: few; v_call: TRBV2; j_call: TRBJ2-3; cdr3_aa: CASRLAGDTQYF; cdr3_nt: TGTGCCAGCAGGCTAGCGGGAGATACGCAGTATTTT